The clone carrying this T cell receptor beta chain was detected many times. The target antigen is unknown. These data come from a study of early T cells in non-severe SARS-CoV-2 infection. Overall study: Sequencing input comprised bulk RNA from unsorted whole blood; chain pairing was not available. Broader study findings: Private and CD4 specificities were missed by VDJdb matching, skewed to anti-spike CD8.

cDNA molecules, individually, were tagged with unique molecular identifiers. MiXCR, applied by TCRdb to the 5' RACE reads, yields one record per CDR3 protein. The table lists about 27,000 distinct CDR3 sequences, around 5% of them singletons. Material for sequencing was whole blood. This TCR was sampled from an adult who was a healthcare worker with PCR-confirmed SARS-CoV-2 infection or an uninfected control (not recorded which).

The CDR3 nucleotides are TGCGCCAGCGCCCGAACCCATTCCCCTTCGACAGTTAATGAAAAACTGTTTTTT. This gives the protein CASARTHSPSTVNEKLFF. This chain connects TRBV5-1 to TRBJ1-4; D is perhaps TRBD1 (5 bases). The CDR3 length is 18 residues. Germline CDR1 reads SGHRS; CDR2 reads YFSETQ. The ends were cut back, 7 bases at V and 4 bases at J, with 26 bases in the middle. The full variable domain, its missing parts supplied by reference TRBV5-1 and TRBJ1-4, is KAGVTQTPRYLIKTRGQQVTLSCSPISGHRSVSWYQQTPGQGLQFLFEYFSETQRNKGNFPGRFSGRQFSNSRSEMNVSTLELGDSALYLCASARTHSPSTVNEKLFFGSGTQLSVL.